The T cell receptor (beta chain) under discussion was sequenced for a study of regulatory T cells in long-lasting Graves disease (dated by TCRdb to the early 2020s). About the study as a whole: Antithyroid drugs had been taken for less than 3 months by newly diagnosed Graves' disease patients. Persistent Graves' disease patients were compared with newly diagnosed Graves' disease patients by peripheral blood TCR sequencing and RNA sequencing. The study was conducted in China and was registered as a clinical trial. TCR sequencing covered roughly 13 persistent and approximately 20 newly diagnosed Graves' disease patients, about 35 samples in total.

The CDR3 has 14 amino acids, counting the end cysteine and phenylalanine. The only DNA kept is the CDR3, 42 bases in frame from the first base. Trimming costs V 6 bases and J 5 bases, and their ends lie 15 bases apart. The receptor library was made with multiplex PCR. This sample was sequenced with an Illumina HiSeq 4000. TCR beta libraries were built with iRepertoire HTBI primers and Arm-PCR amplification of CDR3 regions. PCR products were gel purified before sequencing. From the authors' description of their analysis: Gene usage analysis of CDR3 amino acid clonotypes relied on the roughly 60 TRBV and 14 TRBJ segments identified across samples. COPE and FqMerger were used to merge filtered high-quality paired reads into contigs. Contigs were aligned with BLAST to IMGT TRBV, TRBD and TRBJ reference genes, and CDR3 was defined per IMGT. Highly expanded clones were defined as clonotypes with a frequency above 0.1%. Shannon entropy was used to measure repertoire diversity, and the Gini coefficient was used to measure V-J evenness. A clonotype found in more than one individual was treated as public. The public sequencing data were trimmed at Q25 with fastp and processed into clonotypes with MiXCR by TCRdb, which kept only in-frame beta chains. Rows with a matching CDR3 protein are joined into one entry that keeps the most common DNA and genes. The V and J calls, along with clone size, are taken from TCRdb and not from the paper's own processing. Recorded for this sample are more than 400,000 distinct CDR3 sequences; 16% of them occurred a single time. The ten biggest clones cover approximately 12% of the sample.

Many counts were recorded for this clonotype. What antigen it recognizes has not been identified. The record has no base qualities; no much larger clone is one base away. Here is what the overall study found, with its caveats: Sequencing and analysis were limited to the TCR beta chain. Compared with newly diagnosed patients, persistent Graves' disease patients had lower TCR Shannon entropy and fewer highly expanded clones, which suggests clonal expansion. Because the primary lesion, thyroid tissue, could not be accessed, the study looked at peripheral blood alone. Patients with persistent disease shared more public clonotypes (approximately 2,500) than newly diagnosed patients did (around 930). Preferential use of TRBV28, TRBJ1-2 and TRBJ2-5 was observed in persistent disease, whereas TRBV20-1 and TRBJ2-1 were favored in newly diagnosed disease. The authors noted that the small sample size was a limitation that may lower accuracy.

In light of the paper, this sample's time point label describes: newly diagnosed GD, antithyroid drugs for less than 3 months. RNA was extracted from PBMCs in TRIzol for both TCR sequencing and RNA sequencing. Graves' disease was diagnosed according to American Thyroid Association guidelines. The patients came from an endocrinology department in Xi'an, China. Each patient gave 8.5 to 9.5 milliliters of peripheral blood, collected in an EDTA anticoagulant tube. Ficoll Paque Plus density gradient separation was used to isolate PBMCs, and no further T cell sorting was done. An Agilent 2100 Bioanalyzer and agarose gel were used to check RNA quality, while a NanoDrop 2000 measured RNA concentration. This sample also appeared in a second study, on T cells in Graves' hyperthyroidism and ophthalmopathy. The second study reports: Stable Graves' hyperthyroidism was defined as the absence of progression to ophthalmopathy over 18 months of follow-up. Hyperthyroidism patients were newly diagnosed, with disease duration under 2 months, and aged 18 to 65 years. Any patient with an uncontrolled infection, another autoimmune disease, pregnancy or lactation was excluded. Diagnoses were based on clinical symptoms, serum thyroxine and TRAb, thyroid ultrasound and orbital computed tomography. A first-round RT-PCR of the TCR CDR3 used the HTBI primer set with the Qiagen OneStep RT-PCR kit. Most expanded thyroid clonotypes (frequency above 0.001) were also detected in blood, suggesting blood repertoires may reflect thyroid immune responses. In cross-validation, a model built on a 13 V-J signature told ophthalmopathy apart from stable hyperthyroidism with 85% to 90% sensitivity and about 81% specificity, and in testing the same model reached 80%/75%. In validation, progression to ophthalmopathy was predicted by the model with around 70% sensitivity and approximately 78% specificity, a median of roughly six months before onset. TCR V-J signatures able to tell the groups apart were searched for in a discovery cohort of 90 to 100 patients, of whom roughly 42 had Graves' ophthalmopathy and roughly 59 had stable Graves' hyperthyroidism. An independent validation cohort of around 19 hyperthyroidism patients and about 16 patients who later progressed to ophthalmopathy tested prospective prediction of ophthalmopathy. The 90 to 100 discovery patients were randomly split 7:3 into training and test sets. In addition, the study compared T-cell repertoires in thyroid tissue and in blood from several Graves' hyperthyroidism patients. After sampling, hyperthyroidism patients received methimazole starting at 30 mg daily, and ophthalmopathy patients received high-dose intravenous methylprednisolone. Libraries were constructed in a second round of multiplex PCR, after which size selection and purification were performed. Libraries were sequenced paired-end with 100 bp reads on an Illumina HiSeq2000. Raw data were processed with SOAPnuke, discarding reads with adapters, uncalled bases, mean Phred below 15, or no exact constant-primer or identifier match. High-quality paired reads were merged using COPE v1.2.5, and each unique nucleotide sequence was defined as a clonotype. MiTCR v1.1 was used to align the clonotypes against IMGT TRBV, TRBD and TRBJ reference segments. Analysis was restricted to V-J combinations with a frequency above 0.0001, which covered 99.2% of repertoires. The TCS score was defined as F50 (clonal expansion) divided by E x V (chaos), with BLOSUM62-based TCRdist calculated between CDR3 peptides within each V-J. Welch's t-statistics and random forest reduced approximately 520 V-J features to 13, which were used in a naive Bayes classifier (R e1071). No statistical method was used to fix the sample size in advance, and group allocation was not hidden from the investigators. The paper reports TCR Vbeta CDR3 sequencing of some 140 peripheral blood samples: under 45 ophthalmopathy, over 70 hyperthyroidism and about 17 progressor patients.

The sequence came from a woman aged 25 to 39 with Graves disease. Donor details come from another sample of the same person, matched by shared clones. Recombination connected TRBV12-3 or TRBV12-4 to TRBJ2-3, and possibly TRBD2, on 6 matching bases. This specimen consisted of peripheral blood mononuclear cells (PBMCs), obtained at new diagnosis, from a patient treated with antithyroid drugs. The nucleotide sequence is TGTGCCAGCAGCTTGGGGCAGGGAGGAGATACGCAGTATTTT. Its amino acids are CASSLGQGGDTQYF.